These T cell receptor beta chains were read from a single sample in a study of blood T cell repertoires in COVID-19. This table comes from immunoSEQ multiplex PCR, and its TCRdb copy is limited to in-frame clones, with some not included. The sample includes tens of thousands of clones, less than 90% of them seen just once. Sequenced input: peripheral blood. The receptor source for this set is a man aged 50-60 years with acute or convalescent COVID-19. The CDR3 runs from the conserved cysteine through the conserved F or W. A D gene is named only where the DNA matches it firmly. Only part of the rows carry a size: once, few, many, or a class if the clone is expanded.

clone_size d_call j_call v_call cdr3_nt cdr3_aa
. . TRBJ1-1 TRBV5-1 TGCGCCAGCAGCTCCGGGACACTGAACACTGAAGCTTTCTTT CASSSGTLNTEAFF
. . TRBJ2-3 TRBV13 TGTGCCAGCAGCCCCCGGGGTAGCGGCACAGATACGCAGTATTTT CASSPRGSGTDTQYF
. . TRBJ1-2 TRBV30 TGTGCCCGAACAGGTGAAAACTATGGCTACACCTTC CARTGENYGYTF
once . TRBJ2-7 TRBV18 TGTGCCAGCTCACCACCGGGCCGATCCTACGAGCAGTACTTC CASSPPGRSYEQYF
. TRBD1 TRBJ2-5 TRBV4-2 TGTGCCAGCAGCCAACAAGACAGGGGTGGGGAGACCCAGTACTTC CASSQQDRGGETQYF
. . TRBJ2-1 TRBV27 TGTGCCAGCAGTTCCACGGGGGGCTTGGATGAGCAGTTCTTC CASSSTGGLDEQFF
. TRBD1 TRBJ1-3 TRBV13 TGTGCCAGCAGCTTAGCGACAGGGGCTGGAAACACCATATATTTT CASSLATGAGNTIYF
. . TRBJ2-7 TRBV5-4 TGTGCCAGCAGCTTGGTACAGGCAAGTATAGGCTACGAGCAGTACTTC CASSLVQASIGYEQYF
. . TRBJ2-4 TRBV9 TGTGCCAGCAGCCAACCAGGGGCCAAAAACATTCAGTACTTC CASSQPGAKNIQYF
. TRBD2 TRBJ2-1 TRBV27 TGTGCCAGCAGTATAGGACTAGCGGGAGGGCCCTACAATGAGCAGTTCTTC CASSIGLAGGPYNEQFF
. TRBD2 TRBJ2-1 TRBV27 TGTGCCAGCAGCCCGGGACTAGCGGGGGCAAGCTCCTACAATGAGCAGTTCTTC CASSPGLAGASSYNEQFF
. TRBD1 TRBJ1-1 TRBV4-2 TGTGCCAGCAGCCAAGATCAGGGGGGAAGGGCTGAAGCTTTCTTT CASSQDQGGRAEAFF
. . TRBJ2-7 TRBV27 TGTGCCAGCAGTTTAAGCGCAGGTCTCGGGAGCTACGAGCAGTACTTC CASSLSAGLGSYEQYF